This T cell receptor (beta chain) derives from a study of shared clonotypes between healthy human individuals. CDR1 is LGHNT, CDR2 FRNRAP, per germline. Unmatched junction bases numbered 8, after V lost 0 bases and J lost 9 bases. The length of the CDR3 is 14 residues. Measured with immunoSEQ multiplex PCR; TCRdb has only the in-frame clones, and not every one. Among roughly 850,000 clones listed, 96% were seen once. Terminally differentiated effector memory CD45RA+ cells were left out of the naive CD8 fraction, which was CD45RO-negative and positively selected for CCR7. This TCR derives from a man aged 25-40 years in good health. The chain has TRBV12-5 and TRBJ2-7; 7 bases fit TRBD1. The sample taken for sequencing was naive CD8+ T cells sorted from blood. CDR3 DNA sequence: TGTGCTAGTGGTTTGGTACGGAGCAGGGGGTGGCAGTACTTC. This sequence encodes CASGLVRSRGWQYF.